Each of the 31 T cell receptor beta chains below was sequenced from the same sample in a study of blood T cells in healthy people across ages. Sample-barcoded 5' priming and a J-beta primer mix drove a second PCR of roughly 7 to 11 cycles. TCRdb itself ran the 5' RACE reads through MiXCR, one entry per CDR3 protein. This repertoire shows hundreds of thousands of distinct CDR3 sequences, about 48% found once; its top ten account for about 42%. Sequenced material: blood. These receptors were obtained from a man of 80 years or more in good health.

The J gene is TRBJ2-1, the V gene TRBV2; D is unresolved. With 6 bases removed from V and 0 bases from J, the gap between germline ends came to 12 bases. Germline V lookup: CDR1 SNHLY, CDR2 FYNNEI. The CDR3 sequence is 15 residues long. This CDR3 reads CASSLLAVSYNEQFF. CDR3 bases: TGTGCCAGCAGCCTCCTGGCGGTCTCCTACAATGAGCAGTTCTTC.

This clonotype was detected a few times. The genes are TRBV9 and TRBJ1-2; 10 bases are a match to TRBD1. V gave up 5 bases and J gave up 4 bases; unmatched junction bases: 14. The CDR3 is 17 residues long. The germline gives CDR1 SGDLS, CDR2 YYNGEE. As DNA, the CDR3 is TGTGCCAGCAGTGTGTCCCGGGACAGGGGCGGCGGCTATGGCTACACCTTC. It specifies CASSVSRDRGGGYGYTF.

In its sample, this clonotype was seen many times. CDR3 sequence reads: CSVTTGAGELFF. The CDR3 nucleotides read TGCAGCGTTACTACAGGGGCCGGGGAGCTGTTTTTT. The V and J genes are TRBV29-1 and TRBJ2-2; 7 nucleotides align to TRBD1. Germline assignment: CDR1 SQVTM and CDR2 ANQGSEA. J lost 6 bases, V lost 5 bases, and 3 bases had no gene match. This CDR3 is built from 12 residues.

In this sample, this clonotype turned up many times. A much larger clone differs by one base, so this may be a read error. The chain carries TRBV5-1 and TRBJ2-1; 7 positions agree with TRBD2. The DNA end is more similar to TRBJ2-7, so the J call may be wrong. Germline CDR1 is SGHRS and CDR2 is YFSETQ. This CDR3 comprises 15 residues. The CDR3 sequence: CASSLGGSSYNEQYF. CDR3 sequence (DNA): TGCGCCAGCAGCTTGGGCGGGAGCTCCTACAATGAGCAGTACTTC.

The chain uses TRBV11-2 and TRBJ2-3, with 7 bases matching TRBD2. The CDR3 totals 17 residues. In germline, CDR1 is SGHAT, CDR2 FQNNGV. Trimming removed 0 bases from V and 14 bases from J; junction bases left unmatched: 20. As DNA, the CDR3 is TGTGCCAGCAGCTTAGAGCGTCTAGCGGAGAGGCACAGATACGCGTATTTT. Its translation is CASSLERLAERHRYAYF. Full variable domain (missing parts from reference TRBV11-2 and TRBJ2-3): EAGVAQSPRYKIIEKRQSVAFWCNPISGHATLYWYQQILGQGPKLLIQFQNNGVVDDSQLPKDRFSAERLKGVDSTLKIQPAKLEDSAVYLCASSLERLAERHRYAYFGPGTRLTVL.

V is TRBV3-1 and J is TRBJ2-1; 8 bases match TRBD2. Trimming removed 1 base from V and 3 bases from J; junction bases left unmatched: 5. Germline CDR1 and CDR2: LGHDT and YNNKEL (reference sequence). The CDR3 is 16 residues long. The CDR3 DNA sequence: TGTGCCAGCAGCCAAGTAGGTAGCGGGAACTACAATGAGCAGTTCTTC. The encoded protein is CASSQVGSGNYNEQFF.

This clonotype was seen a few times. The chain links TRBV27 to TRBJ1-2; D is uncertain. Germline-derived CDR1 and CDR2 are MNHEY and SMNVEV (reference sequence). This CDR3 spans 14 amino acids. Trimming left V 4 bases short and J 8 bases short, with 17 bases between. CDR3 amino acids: CASSSSPATRGYTF. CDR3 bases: TGTGCCAGCAGTTCCTCGCCAGCGACTCGCGGCTACACCTTC.

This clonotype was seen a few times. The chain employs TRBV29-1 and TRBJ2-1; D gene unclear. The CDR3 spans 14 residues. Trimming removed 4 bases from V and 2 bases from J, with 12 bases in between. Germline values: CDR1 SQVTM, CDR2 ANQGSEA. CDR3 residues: CSVAGFVPYNEQFF. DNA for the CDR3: TGCAGCGTTGCTGGATTTGTACCCTACAATGAGCAGTTCTTC.

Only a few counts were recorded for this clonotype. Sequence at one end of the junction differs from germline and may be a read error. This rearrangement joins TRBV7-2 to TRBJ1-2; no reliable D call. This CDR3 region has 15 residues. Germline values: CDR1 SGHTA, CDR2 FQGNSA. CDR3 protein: CASSLALGGLYGYTF. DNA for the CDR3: TGTGCCAGCAGCCTAGCCCTCGGAGGGCTCTATGGCTACACCTTC.

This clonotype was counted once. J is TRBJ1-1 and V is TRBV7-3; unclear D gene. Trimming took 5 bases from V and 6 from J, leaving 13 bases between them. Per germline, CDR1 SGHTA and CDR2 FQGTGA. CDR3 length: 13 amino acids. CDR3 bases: TGTGCCAGCAGCCTAGACGGGCGTTCTGAAGCTTTCTTT. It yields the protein CASSLDGRSEAFF.

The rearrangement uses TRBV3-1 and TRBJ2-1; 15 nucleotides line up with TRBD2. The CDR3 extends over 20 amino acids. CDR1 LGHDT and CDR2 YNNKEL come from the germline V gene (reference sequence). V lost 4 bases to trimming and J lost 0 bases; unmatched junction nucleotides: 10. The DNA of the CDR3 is TGTGCCAGCAGCCCCTTGTCAGGACTAGCGGGAGGGAGCTCCTACAATGAGCAGTTCTTC. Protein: CASSPLSGLAGGSSYNEQFF.

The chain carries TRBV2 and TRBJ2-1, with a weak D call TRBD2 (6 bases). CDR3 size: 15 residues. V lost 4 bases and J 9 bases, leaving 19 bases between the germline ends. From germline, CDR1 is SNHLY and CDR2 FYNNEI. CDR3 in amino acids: CASSGEGGNKAEQFF. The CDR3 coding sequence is TGTGCCAGCAGTGGAGAAGGCGGGAATAAGGCTGAGCAGTTCTTC.

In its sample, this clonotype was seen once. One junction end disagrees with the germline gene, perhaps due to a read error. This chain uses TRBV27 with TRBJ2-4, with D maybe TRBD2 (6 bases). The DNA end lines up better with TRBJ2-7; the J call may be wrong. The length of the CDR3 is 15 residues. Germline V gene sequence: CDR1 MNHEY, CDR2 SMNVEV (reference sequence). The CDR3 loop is CASRETGSSSHEQYF. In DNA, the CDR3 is TGTGCCAGCAGGGAAACCGGGAGTAGCTCCCACGAGCAGTACTTC.

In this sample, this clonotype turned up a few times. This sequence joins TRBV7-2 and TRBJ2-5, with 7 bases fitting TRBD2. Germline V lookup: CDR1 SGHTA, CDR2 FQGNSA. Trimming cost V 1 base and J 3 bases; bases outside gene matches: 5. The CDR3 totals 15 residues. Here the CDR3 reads CASSLVASGKETQYF. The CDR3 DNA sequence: TGTGCCAGCAGCTTAGTTGCCAGCGGGAAAGAGACCCAGTACTTC.

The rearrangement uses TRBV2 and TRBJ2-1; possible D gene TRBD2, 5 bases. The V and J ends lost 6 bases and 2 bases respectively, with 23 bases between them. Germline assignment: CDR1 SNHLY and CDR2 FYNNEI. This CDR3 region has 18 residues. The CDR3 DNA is TGTGCCAGCAGATTTACGGATGTTGGGCTAGCAGCCTACAATGAGCAGTTCTTC. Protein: CASRFTDVGLAAYNEQFF.

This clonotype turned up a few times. The CDR3 DNA is TGTGCCAGCAGCTTCTATGGACCGGAGGGTGAGCAGTTCTTC. This codes for CASSFYGPEGEQFF. This chain uses TRBV7-8 with TRBJ2-1; a weak D match, TRBD2 (6 bases). Trimming took 3 bases from V and 9 from J, leaving 15 bases between them. From germline, CDR1 is SGHVS and CDR2 FQNEAQ. The CDR3 extends over 14 amino acids.

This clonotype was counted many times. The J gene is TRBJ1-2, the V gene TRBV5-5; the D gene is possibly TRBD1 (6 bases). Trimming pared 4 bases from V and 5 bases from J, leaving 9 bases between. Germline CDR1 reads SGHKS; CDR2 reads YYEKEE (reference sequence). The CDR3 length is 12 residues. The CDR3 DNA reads TGTGCCAGCAGCCCACAGGGATATGGCTACACCTTC. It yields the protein CASSPQGYGYTF. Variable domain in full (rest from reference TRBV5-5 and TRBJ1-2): DAGVTQSPTHLIKTRGQQVTLRCSPISGHKSVSWYQQVLGQGPQFIFQYYEKEERGRGNFPDRFSARQFPNYSSELNVNALLLGDSALYLCASSPQGYGYTFGSGTRLTVV.

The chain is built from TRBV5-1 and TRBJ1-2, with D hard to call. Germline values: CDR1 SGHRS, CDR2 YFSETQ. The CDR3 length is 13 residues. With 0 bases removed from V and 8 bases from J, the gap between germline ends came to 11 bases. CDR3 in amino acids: CASSLEGSVGYTF. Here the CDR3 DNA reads TGCGCCAGCAGCTTGGAGGGCAGCGTAGGCTACACCTTC.

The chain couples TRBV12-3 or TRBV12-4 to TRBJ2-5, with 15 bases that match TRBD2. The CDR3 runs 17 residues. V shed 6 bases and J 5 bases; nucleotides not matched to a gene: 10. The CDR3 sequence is CASSPGTSGRRLETQYF. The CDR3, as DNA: TGTGCCAGCAGCCCCGGGACTAGCGGGAGGCGTCTGGAGACCCAGTACTTC.

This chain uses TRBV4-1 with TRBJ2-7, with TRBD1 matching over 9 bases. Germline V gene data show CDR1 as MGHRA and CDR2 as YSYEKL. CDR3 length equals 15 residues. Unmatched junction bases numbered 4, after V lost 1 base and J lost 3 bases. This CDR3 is CASSQAGQGGYEQYF. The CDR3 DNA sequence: TGCGCCAGCAGCCAAGCGGGACAGGGTGGCTACGAGCAGTACTTC.

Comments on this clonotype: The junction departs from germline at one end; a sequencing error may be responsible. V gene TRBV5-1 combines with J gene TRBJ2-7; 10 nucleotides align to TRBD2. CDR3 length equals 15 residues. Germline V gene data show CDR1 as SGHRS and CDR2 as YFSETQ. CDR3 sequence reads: CASSIGLAVSSEQYF. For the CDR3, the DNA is TGCGCCAGCAGCATAGGACTAGCGGTATCCTCCGAGCAGTACTTC.

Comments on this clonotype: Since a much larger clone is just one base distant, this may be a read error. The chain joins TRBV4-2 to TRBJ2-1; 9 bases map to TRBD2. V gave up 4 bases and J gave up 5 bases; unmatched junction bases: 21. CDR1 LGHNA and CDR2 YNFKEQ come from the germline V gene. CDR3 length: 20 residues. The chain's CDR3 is CASSPCALAGIGGVNNEQFF. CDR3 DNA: TGTGCCAGCAGCCCCTGCGCGCTAGCGGGAATTGGGGGGGTGAACAATGAGCAGTTCTTC.

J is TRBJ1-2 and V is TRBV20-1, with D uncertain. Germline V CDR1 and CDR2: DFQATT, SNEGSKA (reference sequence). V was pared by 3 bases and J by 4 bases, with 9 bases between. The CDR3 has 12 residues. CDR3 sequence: CSASPDRYGYTF. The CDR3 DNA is TGCAGTGCTAGCCCTGACCGCTATGGCTACACCTTC.

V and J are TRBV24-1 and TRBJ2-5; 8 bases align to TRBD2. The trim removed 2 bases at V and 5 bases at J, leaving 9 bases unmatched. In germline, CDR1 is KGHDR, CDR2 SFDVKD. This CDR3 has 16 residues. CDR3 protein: CATSDSNGLAGETQYF. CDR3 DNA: TGTGCCACCAGTGATTCCAACGGACTAGCTGGGGAGACCCAGTACTTC.

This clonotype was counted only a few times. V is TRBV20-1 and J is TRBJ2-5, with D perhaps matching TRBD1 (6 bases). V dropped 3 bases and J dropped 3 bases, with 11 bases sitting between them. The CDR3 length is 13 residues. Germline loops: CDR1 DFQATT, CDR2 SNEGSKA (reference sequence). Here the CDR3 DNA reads TGCAGTGCTAGTACACAGGGAAAAGAGACCCAGTACTTC. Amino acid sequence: CSASTQGKETQYF.

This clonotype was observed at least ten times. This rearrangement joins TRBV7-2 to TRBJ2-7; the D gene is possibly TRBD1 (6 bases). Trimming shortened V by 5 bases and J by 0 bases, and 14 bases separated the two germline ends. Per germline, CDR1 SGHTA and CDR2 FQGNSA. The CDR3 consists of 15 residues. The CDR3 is CASSAVGQFSYEQYF. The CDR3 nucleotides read TGTGCCAGCAGCGCCGTCGGACAGTTCTCCTACGAGCAGTACTTC.

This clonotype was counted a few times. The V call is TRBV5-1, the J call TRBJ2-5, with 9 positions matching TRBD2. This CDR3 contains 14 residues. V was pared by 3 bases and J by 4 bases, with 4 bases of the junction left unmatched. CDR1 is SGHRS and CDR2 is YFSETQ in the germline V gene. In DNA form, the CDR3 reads TGCGCCAGCAGCTCTATAGCGGGAGCAGAGACCCAGTACTTC. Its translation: CASSSIAGAETQYF.

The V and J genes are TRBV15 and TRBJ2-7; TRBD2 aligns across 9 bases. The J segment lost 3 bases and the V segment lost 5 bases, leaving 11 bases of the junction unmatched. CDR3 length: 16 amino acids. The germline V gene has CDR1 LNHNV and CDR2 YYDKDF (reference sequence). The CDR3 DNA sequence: TGTGCCACCAGCCCCGGAGGGCTAGCGGGGTACTACGAGCAGTACTTC. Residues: CATSPGGLAGYYEQYF.

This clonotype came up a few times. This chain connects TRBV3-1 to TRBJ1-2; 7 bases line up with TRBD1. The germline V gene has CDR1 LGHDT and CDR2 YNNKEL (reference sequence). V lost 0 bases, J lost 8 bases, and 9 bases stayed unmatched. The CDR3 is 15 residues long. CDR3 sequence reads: CASSQDGQGVRGYTF. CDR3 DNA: TGTGCCAGCAGCCAAGACGGGCAGGGGGTGAGAGGCTACACCTTC.

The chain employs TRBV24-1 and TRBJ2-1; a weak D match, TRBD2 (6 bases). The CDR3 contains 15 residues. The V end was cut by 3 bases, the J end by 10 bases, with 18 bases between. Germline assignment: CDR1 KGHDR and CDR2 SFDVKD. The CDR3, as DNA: TGTGCCACCAGTGATCCGGCGGGGACTGATCGGGAGCAGTTCTTC. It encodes CATSDPAGTDREQFF.

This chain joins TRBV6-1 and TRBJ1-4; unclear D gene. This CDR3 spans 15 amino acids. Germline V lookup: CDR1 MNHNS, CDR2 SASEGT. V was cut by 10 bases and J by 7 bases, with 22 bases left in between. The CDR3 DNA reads TGTGCCATGAGGGCGACGGCGGCGCCGGGTGAAAAACTGTTTTTT. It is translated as CAMRATAAPGEKLFF.